This TCR beta chain was obtained from a study of shared clonotypes between healthy human individuals. Generated by immunoSEQ multiplex PCR, the TCRdb table keeps only in-frame clones and is missing some. There are over a million clones in the sample; around 78% occur only once, and roughly 0.62% lies in the top ten. V lost 0 bases, J lost 0 bases, and 10 bases lay in between. The length of the CDR3 is 16 residues. The germline gives CDR1 SGHAT, CDR2 FQNNGV. The J gene is TRBJ2-3, the V gene TRBV11-2, with D hard to call. The clonotype was recovered from a man between 18 and 29 years old in good health. Some clones in this sample may be carry-over from other donors' samples. The sample comprised memory CD4+ T cells from PBMCs. Documented subset: CD45RA-negative fraction. The DNA of the CDR3 is TGTGCCAGCAGCTTAGATACTACTCCTAGCACAGATACGCAGTATTTT. This translates into CASSLDTTPSTDTQYF.